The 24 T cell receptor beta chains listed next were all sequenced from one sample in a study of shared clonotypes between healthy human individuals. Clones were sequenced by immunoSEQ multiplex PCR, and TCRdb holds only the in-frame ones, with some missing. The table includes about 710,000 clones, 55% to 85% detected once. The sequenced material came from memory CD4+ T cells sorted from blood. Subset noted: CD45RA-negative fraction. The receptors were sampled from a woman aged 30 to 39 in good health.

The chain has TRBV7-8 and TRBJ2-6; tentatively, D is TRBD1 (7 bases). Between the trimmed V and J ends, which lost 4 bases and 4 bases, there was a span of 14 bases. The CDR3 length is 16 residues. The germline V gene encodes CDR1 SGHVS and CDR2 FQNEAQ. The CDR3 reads CASSSRRGAGANVLTF. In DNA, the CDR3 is TGTGCCAGCAGCTCGCGCAGGGGGGCCGGGGCCAACGTCCTGACTTTC.

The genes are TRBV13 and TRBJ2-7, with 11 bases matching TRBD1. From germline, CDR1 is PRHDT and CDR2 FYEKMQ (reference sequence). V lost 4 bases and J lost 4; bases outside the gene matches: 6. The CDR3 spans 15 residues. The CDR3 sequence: CASSSMWDRGYEQYF. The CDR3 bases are TGTGCCAGCAGCTCTATGTGGGACAGGGGGTACGAGCAGTACTTC.

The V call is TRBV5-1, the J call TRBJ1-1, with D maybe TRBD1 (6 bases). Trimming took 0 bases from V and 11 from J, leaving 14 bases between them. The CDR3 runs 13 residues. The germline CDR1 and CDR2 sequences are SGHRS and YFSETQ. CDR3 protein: CASSLAEQGRAFF. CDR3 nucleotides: TGCGCCAGCAGCTTGGCCGAACAGGGCAGGGCTTTCTTT.

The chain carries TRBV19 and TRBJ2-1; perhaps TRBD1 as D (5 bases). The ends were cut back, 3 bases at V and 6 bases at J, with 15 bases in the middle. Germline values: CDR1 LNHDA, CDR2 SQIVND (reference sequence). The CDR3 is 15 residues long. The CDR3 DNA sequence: TGTGCCAGTAGTATTGACAGAAATCCTCTCAATGAGCAGTTCTTC. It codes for CASSIDRNPLNEQFF.

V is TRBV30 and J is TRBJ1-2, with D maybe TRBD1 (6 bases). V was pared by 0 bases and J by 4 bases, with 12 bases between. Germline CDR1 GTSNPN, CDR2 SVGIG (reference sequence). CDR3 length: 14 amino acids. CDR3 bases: TGTGCCTGGAGTGTACGGAGGGGGAGCTATGGCTACACCTTC. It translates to CAWSVRRGSYGYTF. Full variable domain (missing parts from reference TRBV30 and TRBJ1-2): SQTIHQWPATLVQPVGSPLSLECTVEGTSNPNLYWYRQAAGRGLQLLFYSVGIGQISSEVPQNLSASRPQDRQFILSSKKLLLSDSGFYLCAWSVRRGSYGYTFGSGTRLTVV.

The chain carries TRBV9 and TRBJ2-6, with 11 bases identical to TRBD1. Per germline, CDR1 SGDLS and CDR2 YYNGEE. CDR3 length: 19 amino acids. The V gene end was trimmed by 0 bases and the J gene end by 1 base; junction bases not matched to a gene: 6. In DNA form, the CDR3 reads TGTGCCAGCAGCGTAGCCGGACAGGGGGCGCCGTCTGGGGCCAACGTCCTGACTTTC. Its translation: CASSVAGQGAPSGANVLTF.

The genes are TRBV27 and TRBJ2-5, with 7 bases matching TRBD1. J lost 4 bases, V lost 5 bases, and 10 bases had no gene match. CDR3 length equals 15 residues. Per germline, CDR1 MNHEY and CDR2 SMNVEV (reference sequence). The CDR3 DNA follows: TGTGCCAGCAGTGCCACAGGGGTAAGGGGAGAGACCCAGTACTTC. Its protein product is CASSATGVRGETQYF.

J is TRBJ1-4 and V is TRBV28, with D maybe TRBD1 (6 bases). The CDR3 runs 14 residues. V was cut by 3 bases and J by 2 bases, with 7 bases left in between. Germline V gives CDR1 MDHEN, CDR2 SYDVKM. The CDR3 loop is CASSFRGTNEKLFF. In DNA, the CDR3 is TGTGCCAGCAGTTTCAGGGGCACTAATGAAAAACTGTTTTTT.

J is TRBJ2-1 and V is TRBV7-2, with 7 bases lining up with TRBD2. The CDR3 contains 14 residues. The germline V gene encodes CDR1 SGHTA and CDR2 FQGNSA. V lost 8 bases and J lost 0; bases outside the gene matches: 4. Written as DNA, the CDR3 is TGTGCCAGCCGAGCGGGAAGCTCCTACAATGAGCAGTTCTTC. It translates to CASRAGSSYNEQFF.

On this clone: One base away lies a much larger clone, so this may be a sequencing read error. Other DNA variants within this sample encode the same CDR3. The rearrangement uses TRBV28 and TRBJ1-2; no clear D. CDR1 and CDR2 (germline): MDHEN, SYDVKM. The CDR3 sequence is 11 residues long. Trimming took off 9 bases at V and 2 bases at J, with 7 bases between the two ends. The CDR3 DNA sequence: TGTGCCAGTTCGGGGAACTATGGCTACACCTTC. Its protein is CASSGNYGYTF.

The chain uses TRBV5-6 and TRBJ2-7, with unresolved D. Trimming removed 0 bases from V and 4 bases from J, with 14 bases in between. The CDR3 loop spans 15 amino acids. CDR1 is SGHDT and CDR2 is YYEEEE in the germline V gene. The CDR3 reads CASSLGSLGLYEQYF. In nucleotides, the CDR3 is TGTGCCAGCAGCTTGGGCTCTCTGGGTTTATACGAGCAGTACTTC.

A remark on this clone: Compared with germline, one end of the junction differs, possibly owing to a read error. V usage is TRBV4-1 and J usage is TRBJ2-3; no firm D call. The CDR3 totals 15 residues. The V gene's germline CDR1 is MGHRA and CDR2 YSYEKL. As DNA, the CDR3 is TGCGCCAGCGGCCAAGTTGTTGACTCTAGAGATACGCAGTATTTT. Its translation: CASGQVVDSRDTQYF.

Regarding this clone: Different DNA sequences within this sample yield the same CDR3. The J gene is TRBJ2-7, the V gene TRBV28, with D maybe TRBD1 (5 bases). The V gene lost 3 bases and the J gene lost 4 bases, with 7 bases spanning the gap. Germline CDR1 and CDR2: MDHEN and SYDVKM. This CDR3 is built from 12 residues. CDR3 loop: CASSLAGYEQYF. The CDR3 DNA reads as TGTGCCAGCAGTTTGGCAGGGTACGAGCAGTACTTC.

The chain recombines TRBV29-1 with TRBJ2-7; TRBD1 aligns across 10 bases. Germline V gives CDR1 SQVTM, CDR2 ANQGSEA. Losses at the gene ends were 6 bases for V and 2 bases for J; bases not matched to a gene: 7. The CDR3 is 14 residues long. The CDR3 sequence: CSVKTGQGPYEQYF. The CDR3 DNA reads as TGCAGCGTCAAGACGGGACAGGGGCCCTACGAGCAGTACTTC.

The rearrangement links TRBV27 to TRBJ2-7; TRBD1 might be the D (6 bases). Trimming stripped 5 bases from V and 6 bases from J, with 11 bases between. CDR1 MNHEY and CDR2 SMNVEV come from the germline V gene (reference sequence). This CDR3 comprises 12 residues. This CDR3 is CASSTTGSEQYF. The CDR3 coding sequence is TGTGCCAGCAGTACAACAGGGTCCGAGCAGTACTTC.

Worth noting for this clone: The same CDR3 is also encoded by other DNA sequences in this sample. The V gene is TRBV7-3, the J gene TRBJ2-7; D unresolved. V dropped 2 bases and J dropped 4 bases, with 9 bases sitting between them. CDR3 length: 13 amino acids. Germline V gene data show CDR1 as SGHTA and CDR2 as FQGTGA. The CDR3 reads CASSLGVGYEQYF. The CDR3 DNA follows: TGTGCCAGCAGCTTAGGGGTTGGTTACGAGCAGTACTTC.

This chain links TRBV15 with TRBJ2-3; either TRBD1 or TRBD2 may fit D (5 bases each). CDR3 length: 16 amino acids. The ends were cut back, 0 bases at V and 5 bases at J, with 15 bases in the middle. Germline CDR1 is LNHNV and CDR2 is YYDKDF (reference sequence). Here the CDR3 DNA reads TGTGCCACCAGCAGAGATCTGAGGGGCCCAAGAGATACGCAGTATTTT. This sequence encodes CATSRDLRGPRDTQYF.

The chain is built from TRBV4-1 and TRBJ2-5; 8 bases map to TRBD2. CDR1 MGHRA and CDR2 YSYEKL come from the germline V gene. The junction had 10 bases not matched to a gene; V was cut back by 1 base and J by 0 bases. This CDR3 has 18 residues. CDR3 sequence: CASSQGTSGGEYQETQYF. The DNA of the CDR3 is TGCGCCAGCAGCCAAGGAACTAGCGGCGGGGAGTACCAAGAGACCCAGTACTTC.

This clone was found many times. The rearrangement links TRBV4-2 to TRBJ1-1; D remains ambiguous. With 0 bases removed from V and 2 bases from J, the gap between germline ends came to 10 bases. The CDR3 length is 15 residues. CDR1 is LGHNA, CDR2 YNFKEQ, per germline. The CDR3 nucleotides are TGTGCCAGCAGCCAAGATTGGCCCACAAACACTGAAGCTTTCTTT. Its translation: CASSQDWPTNTEAFF.

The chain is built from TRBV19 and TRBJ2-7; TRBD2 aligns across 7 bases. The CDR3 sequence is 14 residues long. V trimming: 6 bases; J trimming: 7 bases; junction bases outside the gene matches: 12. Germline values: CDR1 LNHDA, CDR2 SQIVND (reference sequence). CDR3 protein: CASSPSGAGIEQYF. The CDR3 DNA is TGTGCCAGTAGCCCAAGCGGGGCTGGGATTGAGCAGTACTTC.

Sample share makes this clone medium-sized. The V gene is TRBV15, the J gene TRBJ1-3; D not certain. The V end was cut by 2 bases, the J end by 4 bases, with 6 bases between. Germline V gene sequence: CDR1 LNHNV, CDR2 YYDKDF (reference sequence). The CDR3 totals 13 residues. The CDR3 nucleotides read TGTGCCACCAGCAGAACCACCGGAAACACCATATATTTT. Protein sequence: CATSRTTGNTIYF.

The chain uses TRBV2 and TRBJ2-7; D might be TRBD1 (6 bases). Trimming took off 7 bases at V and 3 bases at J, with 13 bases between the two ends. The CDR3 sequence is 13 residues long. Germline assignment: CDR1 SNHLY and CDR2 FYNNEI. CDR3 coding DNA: TGTGCCAGCAAGGGGCAGGGGATCTACGAGCAGTACTTC. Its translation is CASKGQGIYEQYF.

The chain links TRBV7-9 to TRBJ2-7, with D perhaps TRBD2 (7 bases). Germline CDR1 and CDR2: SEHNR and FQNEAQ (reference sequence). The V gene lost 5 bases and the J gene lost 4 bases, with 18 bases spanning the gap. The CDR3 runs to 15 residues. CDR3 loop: CASSLEGGRWYEQYF. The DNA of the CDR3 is TGTGCCAGCAGCCTCGAGGGGGGGAGATGGTACGAGCAGTACTTC.

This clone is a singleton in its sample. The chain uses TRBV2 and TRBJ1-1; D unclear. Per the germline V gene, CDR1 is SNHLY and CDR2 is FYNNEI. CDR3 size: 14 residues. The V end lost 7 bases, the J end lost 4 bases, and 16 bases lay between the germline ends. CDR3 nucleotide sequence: TGTGCCAGCACGGGGAGGGAGTGGCTCACTGAAGCTTTCTTT. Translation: CASTGREWLTEAFF. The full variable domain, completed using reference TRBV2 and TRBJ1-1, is EPEVTQTPSHQVTQMGQEVILRCVPISNHLYFYWYRQILGQKVEFLVSFYNNEISEKSEIFDDQFSVERPDGSNFTLKIRSTKLEDSAMYFCASTGREWLTEAFFGQGTRLTVV.